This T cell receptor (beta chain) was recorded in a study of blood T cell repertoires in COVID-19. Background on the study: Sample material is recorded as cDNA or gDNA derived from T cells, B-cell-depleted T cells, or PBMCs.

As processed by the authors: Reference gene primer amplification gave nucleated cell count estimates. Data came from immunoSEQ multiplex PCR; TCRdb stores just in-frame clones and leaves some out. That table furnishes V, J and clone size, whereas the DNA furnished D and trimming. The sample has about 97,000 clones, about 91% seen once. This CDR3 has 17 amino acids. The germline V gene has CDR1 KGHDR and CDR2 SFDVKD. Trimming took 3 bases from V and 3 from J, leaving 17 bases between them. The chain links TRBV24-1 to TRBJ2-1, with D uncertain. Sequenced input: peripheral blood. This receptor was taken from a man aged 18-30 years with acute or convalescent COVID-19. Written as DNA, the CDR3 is TGTGCCACCAGTGATCCCCAGACTGGTACGATCTACAATGAGCAGTTCTTC. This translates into CATSDPQTGTIYNEQFF.